Given below is one T cell receptor (beta chain) in context. The data were obtained in a study of control samples from healthy donors and cancer patients. Trimming removed 2 bases from V and 9 bases from J, with 16 bases in between. Looked up from germline, CDR1 is KGHDR and CDR2 is SFDVKD. CDR3 size: 15 residues. Using immunoSEQ multiplex PCR, the repertoire was profiled, and TCRdb retains in-frame clones only, with some absent. The sample includes roughly 92,000 clones, about 89% seen only once; the top ten take around 7.6%. Sequencing was carried out using blood. This receptor was obtained from a woman aged 55-70 years in good health. V is TRBV24-1 and J is TRBJ1-3; the D gene is possibly TRBD1 (5 bases). The CDR3 DNA reads as TGTGCCACCAGTGATTCGGCAGGGTCCTTTGGCACCATATATTTT. Translating it yields CATSDSAGSFGTIYF.